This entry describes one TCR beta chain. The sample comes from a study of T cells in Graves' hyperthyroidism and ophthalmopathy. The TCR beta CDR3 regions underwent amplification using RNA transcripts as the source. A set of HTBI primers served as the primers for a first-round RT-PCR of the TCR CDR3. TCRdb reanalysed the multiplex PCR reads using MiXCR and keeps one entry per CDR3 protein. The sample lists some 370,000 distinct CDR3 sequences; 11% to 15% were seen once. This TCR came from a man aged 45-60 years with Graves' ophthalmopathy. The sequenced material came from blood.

CDR3 coding DNA: TGTGCCACCAGTGATTGGGTCAGCTCCTACAATGAGCAGTTCTTC. Translating gives CATSDWVSSYNEQFF. This chain links TRBV24-1 with TRBJ2-1, with D unclear. CDR1 KGHDR and CDR2 SFDVKD come from the germline V gene. CDR3 length: 15 amino acids. V gave up 2 bases and J gave up 0 bases, with 7 bases separating them.